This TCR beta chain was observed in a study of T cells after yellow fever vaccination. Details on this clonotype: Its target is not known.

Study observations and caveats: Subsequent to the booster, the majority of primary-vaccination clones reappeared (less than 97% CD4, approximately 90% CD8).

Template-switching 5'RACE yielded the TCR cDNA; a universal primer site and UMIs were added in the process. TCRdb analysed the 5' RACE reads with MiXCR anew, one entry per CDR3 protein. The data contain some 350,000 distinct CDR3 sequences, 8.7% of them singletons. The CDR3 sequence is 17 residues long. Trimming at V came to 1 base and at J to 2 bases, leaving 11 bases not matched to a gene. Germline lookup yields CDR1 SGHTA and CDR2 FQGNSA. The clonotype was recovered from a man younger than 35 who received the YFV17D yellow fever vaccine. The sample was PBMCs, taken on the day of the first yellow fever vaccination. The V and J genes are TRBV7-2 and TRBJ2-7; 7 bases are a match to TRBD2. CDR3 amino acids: CASSLGVLRGSPYEQYF. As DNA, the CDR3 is TGTGCCAGCAGCTTAGGGGTCTTGCGGGGGTCACCCTACGAGCAGTACTTC.